Listed below are T cell receptor beta chains from one sample, sequenced in a study of sequential checkpoint blockade in melanoma. Sequencing was performed with immunoSEQ multiplex PCR; in TCRdb, only in-frame clones are kept and a portion is missing. The data hold around 450 clones, with 25% observed a single time. Material: tumor tissue (inferred from file names), obtained from a patient given nivolumab and ipilimumab in sequence. The receptors derive from a human donor with melanoma. CDR3s leave out the opening cysteine and the closing phenylalanine or tryptophan. A D gene is named only where the DNA matches it firmly.

v_call	d_call	j_call	cdr3_aa
TRBV25-1	TRBD1	TRBJ1-2	ASSDRDSAARGYT
TRBV19	.	TRBJ2-2	ASSIDSRVNGELF
TRBV9	.	TRBJ1-5	ASSFETNQPQH
TRBV11-3	TRBD2	TRBJ2-2	ASSLPRLAGAVGELF
TRBV6-8	.	TRBJ1-1	ASSEGAGATEAF
TRBV11-3	.	TRBJ2-7	ASSLWDGSYEQY
TRBV29-1	TRBD1	TRBJ2-2	SVEDGGTGGARNTGELF
TRBV6-8	.	TRBJ2-7	ASSYSQGYEQY
TRBV6-8	TRBD2	TRBJ2-1	ASSDSSGGANEQF
TRBV6-8	.	TRBJ2-3	ASSVGSASDTQY
TRBV28	TRBD2	TRBJ2-1	ASSFFGGAGDYNEQF
TRBV9	TRBD2	TRBJ2-3	ASGEREISVDTQY
TRBV5-1	.	TRBJ2-1	ASSLYRGDYNEQF
TRBV6-8	.	TRBJ2-7	ASSYRGGPAAYEQY
TRBV28	.	TRBJ1-5	ASTSAGNSNQPQH
TRBV29-1	.	TRBJ2-1	SAGSRLVNEQF
TRBV6-8	TRBD2	TRBJ2-3	ASSGTSGTDTQY
TRBV15	.	TRBJ1-3	ATSRTGFLSSGNTIY
TRBV10-3	.	TRBJ2-3	ASSEEDTDTQY
TRBV6-7	.	TRBJ1-6	ASSSGLQSSYNSPLH
TRBV19	.	TRBJ1-2	ASSIGRGTSNYGYT
TRBV29-1	TRBD1	TRBJ2-6	SVSDRGTGANVLT
TRBV30	.	TRBJ2-7	AWNRPSSYEQY
TRBV11-3	TRBD2	TRBJ2-3	ARSLGTSGIAPADTQY
TRBV11-3	.	TRBJ1-2	ASSLEDGYYGYT
TRBV7-4	TRBD2	TRBJ2-7	ASSFGLAGEQY
TRBV28	.	TRBJ1-1	ASTQSAAGTEAF
TRBV19	TRBD1	TRBJ1-5	ASSMGQGWGQPQH
TRBV6-8	TRBD1	TRBJ1-1	ASSLQTGGYDTEAF